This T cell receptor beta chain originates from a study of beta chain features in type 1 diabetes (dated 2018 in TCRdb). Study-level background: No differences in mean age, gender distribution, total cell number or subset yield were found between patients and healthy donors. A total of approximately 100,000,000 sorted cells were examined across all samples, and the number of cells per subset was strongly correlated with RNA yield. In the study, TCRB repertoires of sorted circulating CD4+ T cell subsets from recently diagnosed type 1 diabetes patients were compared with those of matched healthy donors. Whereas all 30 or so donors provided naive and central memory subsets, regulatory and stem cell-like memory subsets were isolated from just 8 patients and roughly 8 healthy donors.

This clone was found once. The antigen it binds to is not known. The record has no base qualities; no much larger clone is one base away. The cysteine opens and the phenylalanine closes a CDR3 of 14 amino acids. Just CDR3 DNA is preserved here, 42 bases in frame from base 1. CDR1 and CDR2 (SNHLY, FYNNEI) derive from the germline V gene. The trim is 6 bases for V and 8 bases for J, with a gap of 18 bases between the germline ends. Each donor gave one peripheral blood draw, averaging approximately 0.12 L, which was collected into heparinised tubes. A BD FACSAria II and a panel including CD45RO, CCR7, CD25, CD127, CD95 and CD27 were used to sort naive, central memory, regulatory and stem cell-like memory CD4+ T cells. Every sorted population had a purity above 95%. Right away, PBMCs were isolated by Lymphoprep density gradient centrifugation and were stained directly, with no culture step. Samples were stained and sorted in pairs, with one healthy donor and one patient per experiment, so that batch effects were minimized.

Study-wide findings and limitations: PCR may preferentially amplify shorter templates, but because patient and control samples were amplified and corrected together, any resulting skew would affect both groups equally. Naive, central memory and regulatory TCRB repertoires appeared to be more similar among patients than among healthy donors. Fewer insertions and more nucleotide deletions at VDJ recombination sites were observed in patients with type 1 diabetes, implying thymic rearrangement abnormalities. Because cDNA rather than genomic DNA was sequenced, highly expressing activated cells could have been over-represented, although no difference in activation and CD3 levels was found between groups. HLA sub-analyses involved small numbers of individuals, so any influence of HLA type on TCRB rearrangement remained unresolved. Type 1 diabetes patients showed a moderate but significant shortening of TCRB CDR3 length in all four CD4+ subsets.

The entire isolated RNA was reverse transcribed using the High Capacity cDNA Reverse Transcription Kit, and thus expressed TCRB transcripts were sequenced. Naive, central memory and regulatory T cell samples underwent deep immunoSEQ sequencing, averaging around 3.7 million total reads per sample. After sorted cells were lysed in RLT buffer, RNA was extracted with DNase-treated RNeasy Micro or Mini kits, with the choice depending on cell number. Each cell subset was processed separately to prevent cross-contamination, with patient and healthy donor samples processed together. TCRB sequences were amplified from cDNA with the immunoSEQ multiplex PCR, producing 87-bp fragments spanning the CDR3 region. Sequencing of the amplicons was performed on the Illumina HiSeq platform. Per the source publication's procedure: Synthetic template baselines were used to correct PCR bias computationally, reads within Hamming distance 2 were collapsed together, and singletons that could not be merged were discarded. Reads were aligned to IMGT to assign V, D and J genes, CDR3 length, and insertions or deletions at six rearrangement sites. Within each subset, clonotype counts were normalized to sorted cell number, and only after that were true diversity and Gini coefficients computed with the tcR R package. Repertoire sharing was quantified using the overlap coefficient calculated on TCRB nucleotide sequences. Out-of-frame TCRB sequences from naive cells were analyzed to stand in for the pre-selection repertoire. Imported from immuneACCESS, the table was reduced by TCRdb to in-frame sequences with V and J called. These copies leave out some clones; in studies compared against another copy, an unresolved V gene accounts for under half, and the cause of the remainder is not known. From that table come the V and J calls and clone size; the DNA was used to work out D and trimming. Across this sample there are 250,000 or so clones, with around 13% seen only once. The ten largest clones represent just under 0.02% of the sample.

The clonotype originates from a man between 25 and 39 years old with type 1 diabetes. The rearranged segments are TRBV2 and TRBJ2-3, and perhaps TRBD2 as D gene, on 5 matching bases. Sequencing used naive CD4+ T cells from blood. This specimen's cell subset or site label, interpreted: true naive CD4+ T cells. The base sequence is TGTGCCAGCAGGTTTAGTGAGGGTGTAGGTACGCAGTATTTT. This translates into CASRFSEGVGTQYF.